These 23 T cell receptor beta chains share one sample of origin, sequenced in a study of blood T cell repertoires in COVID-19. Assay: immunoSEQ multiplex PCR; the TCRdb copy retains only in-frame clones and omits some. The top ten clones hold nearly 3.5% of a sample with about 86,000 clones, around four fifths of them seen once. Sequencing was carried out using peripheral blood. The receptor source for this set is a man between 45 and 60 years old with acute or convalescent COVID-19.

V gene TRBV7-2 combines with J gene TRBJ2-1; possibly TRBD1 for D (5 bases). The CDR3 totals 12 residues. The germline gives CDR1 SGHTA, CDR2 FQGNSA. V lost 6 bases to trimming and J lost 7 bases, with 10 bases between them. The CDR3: CASSTGGNEQFF. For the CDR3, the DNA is TGTGCCAGCAGTACAGGTGGGAATGAGCAGTTCTTC.

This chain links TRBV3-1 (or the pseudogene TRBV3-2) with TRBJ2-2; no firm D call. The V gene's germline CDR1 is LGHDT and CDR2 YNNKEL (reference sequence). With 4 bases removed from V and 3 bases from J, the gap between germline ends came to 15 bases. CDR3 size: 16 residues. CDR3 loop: CASSLRGSLDTGELFF. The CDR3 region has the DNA TGTGCCAGCAGCCTCCGCGGAAGTCTAGACACCGGGGAGCTGTTTTTT.

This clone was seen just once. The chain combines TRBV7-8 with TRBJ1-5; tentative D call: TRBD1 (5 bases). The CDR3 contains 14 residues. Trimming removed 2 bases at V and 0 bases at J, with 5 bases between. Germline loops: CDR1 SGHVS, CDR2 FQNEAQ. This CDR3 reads CASSLQGSNQPQHF. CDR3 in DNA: TGTGCCAGCAGCTTACAGGGTAGCAATCAGCCCCAGCATTTT. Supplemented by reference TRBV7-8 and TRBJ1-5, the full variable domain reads GAGVSQSPRYKVAKRGQDVALRCDPISGHVSLFWYQQALGQGPEFLTYFQNEAQLDKSGLPSDRFFAERPEGSVSTLKIQRTQQEDSAVYLCASSLQGSNQPQHFGDGTRLSIL.

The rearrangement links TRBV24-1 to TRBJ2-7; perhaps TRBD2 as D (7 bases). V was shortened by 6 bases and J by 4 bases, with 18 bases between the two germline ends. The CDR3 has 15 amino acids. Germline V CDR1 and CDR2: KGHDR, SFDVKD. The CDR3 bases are TGTGCCACCAGTTCCGGGCGGGGGCCCGAATACGAGCAGTACTTC. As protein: CATSSGRGPEYEQYF.

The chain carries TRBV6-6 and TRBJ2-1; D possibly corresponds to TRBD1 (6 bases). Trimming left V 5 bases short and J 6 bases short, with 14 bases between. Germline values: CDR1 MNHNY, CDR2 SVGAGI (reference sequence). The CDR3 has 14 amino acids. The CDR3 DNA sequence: TGTGCCAGCAGTGGGACACCCAATAGCAATGAGCAGTTCTTC. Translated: CASSGTPNSNEQFF.

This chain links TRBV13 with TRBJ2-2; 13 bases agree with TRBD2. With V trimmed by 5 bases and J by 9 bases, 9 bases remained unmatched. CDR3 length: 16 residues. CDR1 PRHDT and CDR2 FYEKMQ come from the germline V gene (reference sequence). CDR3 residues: CASSPPTSGGARELFF. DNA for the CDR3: TGTGCCAGCAGCCCTCCAACTAGCGGGGGGGCCAGGGAGCTGTTTTTT.

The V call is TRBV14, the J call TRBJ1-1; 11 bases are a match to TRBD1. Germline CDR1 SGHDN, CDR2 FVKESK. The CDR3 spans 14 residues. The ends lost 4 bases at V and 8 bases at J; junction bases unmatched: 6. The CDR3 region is CASSLDRGLVEAFF. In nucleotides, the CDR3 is TGTGCCAGCAGCCTGGACAGGGGGCTAGTGGAAGCTTTCTTT.

The chain's CDR3 is CASSLGFSGYEQYF. The CDR3 DNA reads as TGTGCCAGCAGCTTAGGGTTCAGCGGGTACGAGCAGTACTTC. This chain uses TRBV7-2 with TRBJ2-7; D is perhaps TRBD2 (6 bases). The CDR3 has 14 amino acids. Between the trimmed V and J ends, which lost 1 base and 4 bases, there was a span of 11 bases. Germline V gene lookup returns CDR1 SGHTA and CDR2 FQGNSA. The full variable domain, with the rest looked up from reference TRBV7-2 and TRBJ2-7, is GAGVSQSPSNKVTEKGKDVELRCDPISGHTALYWYRQSLGQGLEFLIYFQGNSAPDKSGLPSDRFSAERTGGSVSTLTIQRTQQEDSAVYLCASSLGFSGYEQYFGPGTRLTVT.

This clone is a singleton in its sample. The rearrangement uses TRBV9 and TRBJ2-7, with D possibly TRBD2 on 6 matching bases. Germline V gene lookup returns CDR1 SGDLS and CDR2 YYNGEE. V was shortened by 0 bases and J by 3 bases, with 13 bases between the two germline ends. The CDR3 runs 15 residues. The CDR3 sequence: CASSVGEVPYYEQYF. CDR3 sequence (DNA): TGTGCCAGCAGCGTAGGGGAGGTCCCTTACTACGAGCAGTACTTC.

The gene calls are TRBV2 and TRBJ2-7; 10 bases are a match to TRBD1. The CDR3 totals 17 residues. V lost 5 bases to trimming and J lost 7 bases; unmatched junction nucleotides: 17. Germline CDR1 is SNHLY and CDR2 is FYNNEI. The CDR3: CASSRLLPGQGFFEQYF. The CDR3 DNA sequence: TGTGCCAGCAGTCGACTTCTTCCGGGACAGGGGTTTTTTGAGCAGTACTTC. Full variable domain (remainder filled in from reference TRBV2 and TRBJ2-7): EPEVTQTPSHQVTQMGQEVILRCVPISNHLYFYWYRQILGQKVEFLVSFYNNEISEKSEIFDDQFSVERPDGSNFTLKIRSTKLEDSAMYFCASSRLLPGQGFFEQYFGPGTRLTVT.

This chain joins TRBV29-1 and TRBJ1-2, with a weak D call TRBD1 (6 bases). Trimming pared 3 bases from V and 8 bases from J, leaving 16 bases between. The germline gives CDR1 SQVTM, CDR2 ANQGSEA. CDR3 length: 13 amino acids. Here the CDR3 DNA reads TGCAGCGTTGAGCTTTTCAGGGGTGACGGCTACACCTTC. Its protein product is CSVELFRGDGYTF.

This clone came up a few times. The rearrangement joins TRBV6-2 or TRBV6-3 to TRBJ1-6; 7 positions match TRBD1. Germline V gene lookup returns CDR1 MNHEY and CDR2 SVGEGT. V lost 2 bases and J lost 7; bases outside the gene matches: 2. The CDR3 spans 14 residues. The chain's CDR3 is CASSYGTDNSPLHF. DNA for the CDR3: TGTGCCAGCAGTTACGGGACAGACAATTCACCCCTCCACTTT.

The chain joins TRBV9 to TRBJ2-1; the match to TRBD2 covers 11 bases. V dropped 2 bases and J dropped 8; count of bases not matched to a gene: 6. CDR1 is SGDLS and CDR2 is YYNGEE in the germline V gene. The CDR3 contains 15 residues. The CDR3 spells CASSVLAGGPDEQFF. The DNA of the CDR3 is TGTGCCAGCAGCGTGTTAGCGGGGGGGCCGGATGAGCAGTTCTTC.

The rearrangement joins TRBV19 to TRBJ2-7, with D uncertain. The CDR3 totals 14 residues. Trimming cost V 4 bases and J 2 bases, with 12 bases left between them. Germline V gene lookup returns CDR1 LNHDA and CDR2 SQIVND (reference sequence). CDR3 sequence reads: CASSTAGHPYEQYF. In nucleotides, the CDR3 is TGTGCCAGTAGTACCGCAGGCCATCCCTACGAGCAGTACTTC.

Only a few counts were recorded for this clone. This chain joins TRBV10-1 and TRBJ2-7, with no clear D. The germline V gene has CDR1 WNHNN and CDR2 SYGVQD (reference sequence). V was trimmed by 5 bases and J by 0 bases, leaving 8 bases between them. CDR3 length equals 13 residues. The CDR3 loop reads CASSTELSYEQYF. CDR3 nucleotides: TGCGCCAGCAGTACAGAACTCTCCTACGAGCAGTACTTC.

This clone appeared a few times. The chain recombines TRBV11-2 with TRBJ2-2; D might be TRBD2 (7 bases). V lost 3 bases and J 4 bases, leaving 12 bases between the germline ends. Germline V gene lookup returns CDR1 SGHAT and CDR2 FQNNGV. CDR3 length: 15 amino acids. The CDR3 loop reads CASSLEGGVTGELFF. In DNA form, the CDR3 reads TGTGCCAGCAGCTTGGAAGGGGGGGTCACCGGGGAGCTGTTTTTT. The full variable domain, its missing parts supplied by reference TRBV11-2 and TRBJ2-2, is EAGVAQSPRYKIIEKRQSVAFWCNPISGHATLYWYQQILGQGPKLLIQFQNNGVVDDSQLPKDRFSAERLKGVDSTLKIQPAKLEDSAVYLCASSLEGGVTGELFFGEGSRLTVL.

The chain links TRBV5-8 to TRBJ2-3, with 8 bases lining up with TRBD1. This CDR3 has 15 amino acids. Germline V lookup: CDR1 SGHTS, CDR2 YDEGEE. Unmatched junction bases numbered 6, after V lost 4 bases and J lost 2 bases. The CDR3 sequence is CASSPRQGFTDTQYF. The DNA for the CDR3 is TGTGCCAGCAGCCCGCGACAGGGGTTCACAGATACGCAGTATTTT.

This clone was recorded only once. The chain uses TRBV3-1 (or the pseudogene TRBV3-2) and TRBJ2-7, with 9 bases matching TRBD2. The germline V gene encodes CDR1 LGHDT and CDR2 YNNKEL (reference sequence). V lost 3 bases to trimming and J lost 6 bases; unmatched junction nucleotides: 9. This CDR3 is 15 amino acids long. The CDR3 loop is CASSHNPGLATEQYF. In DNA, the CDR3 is TGTGCCAGCAGCCATAATCCGGGACTAGCAACCGAGCAGTACTTC.

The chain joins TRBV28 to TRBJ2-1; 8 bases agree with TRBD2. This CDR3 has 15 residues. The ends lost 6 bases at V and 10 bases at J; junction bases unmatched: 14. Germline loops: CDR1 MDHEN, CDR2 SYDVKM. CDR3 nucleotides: TGTGCCAGCAGCACCAGCAGACTAGCGCAATACGAGCAGTTCTTC. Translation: CASSTSRLAQYEQFF.

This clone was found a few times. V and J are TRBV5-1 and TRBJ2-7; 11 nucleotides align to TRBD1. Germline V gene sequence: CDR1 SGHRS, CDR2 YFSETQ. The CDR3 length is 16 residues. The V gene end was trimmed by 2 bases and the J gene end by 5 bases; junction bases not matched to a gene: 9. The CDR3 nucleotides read TGCGCCAGCAGCTTCAGTCCCGTGGGACAGGGGGACGAGCAGTACTTC. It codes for CASSFSPVGQGDEQYF.

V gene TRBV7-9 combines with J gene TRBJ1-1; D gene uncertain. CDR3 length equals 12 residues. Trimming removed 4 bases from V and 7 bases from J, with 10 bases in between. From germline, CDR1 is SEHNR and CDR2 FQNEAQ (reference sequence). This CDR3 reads CASSSTPSEAFF. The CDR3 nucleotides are TGTGCCAGCAGCTCGACACCGAGTGAAGCTTTCTTT.

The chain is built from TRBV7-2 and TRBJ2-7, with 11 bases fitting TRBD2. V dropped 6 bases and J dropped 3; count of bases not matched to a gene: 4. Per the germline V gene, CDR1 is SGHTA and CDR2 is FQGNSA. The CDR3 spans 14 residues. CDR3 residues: CASSSGGGYYEQYF. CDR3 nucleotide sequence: TGTGCCAGCAGTAGCGGGGGGGGCTACTACGAGCAGTACTTC.

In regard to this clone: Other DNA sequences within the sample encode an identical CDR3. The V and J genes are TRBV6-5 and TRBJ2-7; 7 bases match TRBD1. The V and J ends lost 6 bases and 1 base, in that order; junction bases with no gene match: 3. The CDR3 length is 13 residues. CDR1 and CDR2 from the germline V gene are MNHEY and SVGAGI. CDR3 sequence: CASRRTGSYEQYF. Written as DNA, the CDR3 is TGTGCCAGCAGACGGACAGGTTCCTACGAGCAGTACTTC.